This entry lists 6 T cell receptor beta chains sequenced from one sample in a study of radiotherapy plus CTLA-4 blockade in lung cancer. Sequencing used immunoSEQ multiplex PCR; TCRdb keeps in-frame clones, though not all of them. The sample shows 90,000 to 95,000 clones, roughly four fifths of them seen only once. Source: peripheral blood, taken from a patient treated with radiotherapy plus ipilimumab. Receptors originate from a human donor with non-small cell lung cancer who had stable disease on radiotherapy plus ipilimumab.

This clone was counted once. V gene TRBV11-2 combines with J gene TRBJ2-5, with 12 bases fitting TRBD2. Germline values: CDR1 SGHAT, CDR2 FQNNGV. J gave up 5 bases and V 4 bases, and 8 bases lay outside the gene matches. The CDR3 has 16 residues. The CDR3 loop reads CASSSSGGATRETQYF. The DNA for the CDR3 is TGTGCCAGCAGCTCTAGCGGGGGGGCAACAAGGGAGACCCAGTACTTC.

V usage is TRBV25-1 and J usage is TRBJ2-5; 10 nucleotides agree with TRBD2. Germline V CDR1 and CDR2: MGHDK, SYGVNS. Losses at the gene ends were 0 bases for V and 7 bases for J; bases not matched to a gene: 2. The CDR3 consists of 14 residues. CDR3 bases: TGTGCCAGCAGTGAATACAGCGGGGGGGCGACCCAGTACTTC. It encodes CASSEYSGGATQYF.

This chain uses TRBV27 with TRBJ2-1; the D gene is possibly TRBD1 (5 bases). The V end lost 2 bases, the J end lost 2 bases, and 7 bases lay between the germline ends. The germline V gene has CDR1 MNHEY and CDR2 SMNVEV (reference sequence). The CDR3 consists of 14 residues. CDR3 amino acids: CASSLQGTYNEQFF. The CDR3 DNA follows: TGTGCCAGCAGTTTACAGGGCACCTACAATGAGCAGTTCTTC.

J is TRBJ1-3 and V is TRBV15; no reliable D call. From germline, CDR1 is LNHNV and CDR2 YYDKDF (reference sequence). CDR3 length: 15 amino acids. Trimming shortened V by 1 base and J by 2 bases, and 9 bases separated the two germline ends. In nucleotides, the CDR3 is TGTGCCACCAGCAGAGGTACTGGCACTGGAAACACCATATATTTT. Translation gives CATSRGTGTGNTIYF.

This chain connects TRBV4-2 to TRBJ2-1, with D tentatively TRBD2 (6 bases). Per the germline V gene, CDR1 is LGHNA and CDR2 is YNFKEQ. The V end lost 5 bases, the J end lost 6 bases, and 23 bases lay between the germline ends. This CDR3 has 17 residues. DNA for the CDR3: TGTGCCAGCAGCGCCAGCCCAAGCATTGAGCGGGCCAATGAGCAGTTCTTC. Its translation is CASSASPSIERANEQFF.

The CDR3, as DNA: TGTGCCAGCTCACTCGGACTGGAGGAGACCCAGTACTTC. Translated, it gives CASSLGLEETQYF. The V gene is TRBV18, the J gene TRBJ2-5; possible D gene TRBD2, 5 bases. CDR3 size: 13 residues. Germline V gene data show CDR1 as KGHSH and CDR2 as LQKENI. V lost 4 bases and J 5 bases, leaving 11 bases between the germline ends.